This T cell receptor (beta chain) is drawn from a study of cytomegalovirus exposure and HLA in healthy donors. In the PCR, 60 Vbeta and 13 Jbeta primers were used. Sequenced by immunoSEQ multiplex PCR; TCRdb stores in-frame clones only, minus some. The table lists about 190,000 clones, 60% to 85% of them singletons. The germline V gene encodes CDR1 MGHDK and CDR2 SYGVNS. The CDR3 loop spans 16 amino acids. Trimming removed 3 bases at V and 0 bases at J, with 14 bases between. Sequences were obtained from PBMCs. V is TRBV25-1 and J is TRBJ1-1, with D possibly matching TRBD1 (5 bases). The sequence was obtained from a woman younger than 35 in good health and CMV-seronegative. The CDR3 sequence is CASSDPADSMNTEAFF. CDR3 nucleotide sequence: TGTGCCAGCAGTGATCCCGCTGACAGTATGAACACTGAAGCTTTCTTT.